This note documents a single T cell receptor (beta chain) sequence. Its antigen is unidentified. Germline CDR1 is SGHTA and CDR2 is FQGNSA. This CDR3 has 14 amino acids. Trimming cost V 3 bases and J 5 bases, with 12 bases left between them. The data were taken from a study of vaccination and CD4 T cells after COVID-19. Study-wide background: Blood was drawn a median roughly 66 days post second dose, range 14 to 241. The stimulating agents, overlapping spike peptides, came from SARS-CoV-2, HCoV-NL63, HCoV-OC43 and HCoV-229E.

The Oncomine TCR Beta short-read assay generated sequence data from the DNA of cultured CD4+ T cells. TCRdb reanalysed the PCR reads using MiXCR and keeps one entry per CDR3 protein. The data contain over 8,000 distinct CDR3 sequences, approximately 59% of them singletons. General study findings and limits: The median count of SARS-CoV-2-reactive clonotypes rose from about 20 to 38, not significantly.

Specified treatment: 10-day PBMC culture with coronavirus spike peptide pools or control peptides (ViraFEST assay). With fresh IL-2 medium, half the medium was replaced on days 3 and 7. Material: CD4+ T cells from blood, cultured in vitro. This receptor was taken from a human donor who had recovered from COVID-19. V gene TRBV7-2 combines with J gene TRBJ2-3, with no clear D. This chain's CDR3 is CASSFGGWVDTQYF. CDR3 sequence (DNA): TGTGCCAGCAGCTTTGGCGGTTGGGTAGATACGCAGTATTTT.